The present entry profiles one TCR beta chain with its context. As yet, its antigen is unknown. TRB cDNA libraries were made by UMI-labeled 5' RACE. TCRdb derives one entry per CDR3 protein from the 5' RACE reads, leaving out DNA. The sample totals around 63,000 distinct CDR3 sequences; its top ten clones hold 4% to 5.5%. This CDR3 is 15 amino acids long. This sample was included in a study of CXCR3-negative and CXCR3-positive naive CD8 T cells. Study-wide findings and caveats: Greater hydrophobicity was found in TRB CDR3s of CXCR3-positive naive cells than of CXCR3-negative naive cells.

Source material: naive CXCR3+ CD8+ T cells from blood. Subset reported: CD45RO-CCR7+CD27+CD95- naive CD8+ T cells expressing CXCR3 (TNR3+). The TCR originated in a human donor in good health. Some clones in this sample may be carry-over from other donors' samples. The chain is built from TRBV12-3 or TRBV12-4 and TRBJ1-5; with no DNA, the TCRdb D assignment of TRBD1 cannot be verified. CDR3 protein: CASSPPGQVNQPQHF.